A single sample gave rise to the 16 T cell receptor beta chains below, sequenced in a study of blood T cell repertoires in COVID-19 (dated by TCRdb to 2018 to 2021). Libraries were constructed by the immunoSEQ multiplex PCR assay. TCRdb stores this immuneACCESS table with in-frame sequences only. Part of the clones is absent; in the studies checked, under half of the shortfall reflects unresolved V genes, and no reason is known for the rest. For this sample there are more than 95,000 clones; roughly 80% appear just once. Approximately 19% of the sample belongs to the ten largest clones. Material: peripheral blood. The source is a woman between 65 and 79 years old with acute or convalescent COVID-19.

This chain links TRBV3-1 (or the pseudogene TRBV3-2) with TRBJ1-6; unclear D gene. This CDR3 contains 12 residues. Trimming removed 4 bases from V and 11 bases from J, with 9 bases in between. CDR1 is LGHDT and CDR2 is YNNKEL in the germline V gene (reference sequence). CDR3 in amino acids: CASSLSSAPLHF. The CDR3, as DNA: TGTGCCAGCAGCCTTTCCTCGGCACCCCTCCACTTT.

This clone was seen more than once but under ten times. The chain carries TRBV7-9 and TRBJ2-7; 9 bases are a match to TRBD1. Germline CDR1 reads SEHNR; CDR2 reads FQNEAQ (reference sequence). V was clipped by 6 bases and J by 3 bases; unmatched bases: 9. This CDR3 spans 15 amino acids. CDR3 sequence (DNA): TGTGCCAGCAGTTCCTCCGGGACAGGGCTCTACGAGCAGTACTTC. Its translation is CASSSSGTGLYEQYF.

In nucleotides, the CDR3 is TGCGCCAGCAGCTTGGTGGGGGGGGGCTCCAATGAGCAGTTCTTC. This codes for CASSLVGGGSNEQFF. J is TRBJ2-1 and V is TRBV5-1; D is possibly TRBD2 (7 bases). Germline lookup yields CDR1 SGHRS and CDR2 YFSETQ. V was shortened by 0 bases and J by 6 bases, with 13 bases between the two germline ends. This CDR3 comprises 15 residues.

In the case of this clone: The same CDR3 can be traced to other DNA sequences in this sample. The chain carries TRBV19 and TRBJ1-2; D is unclear. The V end was cut by 3 bases, the J end by 2 bases, with 7 bases between. Germline V CDR1 and CDR2: LNHDA, SQIVND (reference sequence). CDR3 length equals 13 residues. The CDR3 protein is CASSIPGNYGYTF. CDR3 nucleotides: TGTGCCAGTAGTATCCCCGGGAACTATGGCTACACCTTC.

This chain uses TRBV7-2 with TRBJ2-7, with 7 bases that match TRBD2. The J segment lost 6 bases and the V segment lost 7 bases, leaving 12 bases of the junction unmatched. The CDR3 runs 14 residues. Germline-derived CDR1 and CDR2 are SGHTA and FQGNSA. The CDR3 nucleotides are TGTGCCAGCACCCCCGGGGGGATCCCTCGCGAGCAGTACTTC. Its protein product is CASTPGGIPREQYF.

This clone was seen only once. The chain carries TRBV6-5 and TRBJ1-1, with D unresolved. The CDR3 covers 12 residues. The germline V and J ends were trimmed by 7 bases and 3 bases, with 9 bases remaining between them. CDR1 and CDR2 from the germline V gene are MNHEY and SVGAGI. Here the CDR3 reads CASTSEYTEAFF. The CDR3 DNA reads as TGTGCCAGCACATCGGAGTACACTGAAGCTTTCTTT.

This rearrangement joins TRBV5-1 to TRBJ2-2; D might be TRBD2 (5 bases). The CDR3 extends over 15 amino acids. V was pared by 0 bases and J by 1 base, with 7 bases between. Germline V gene sequence: CDR1 SGHRS, CDR2 YFSETQ. The CDR3: CASSLARGNTGELFF. The CDR3 nucleotides read TGCGCCAGCAGCTTGGCCCGGGGGAACACCGGGGAGCTGTTTTTT.

The genes are TRBV10-2 and TRBJ1-4; D may be TRBD1 (5 bases). The germline V gene has CDR1 WSHSY and CDR2 SAAADI. With 5 bases removed from V and 8 bases from J, the gap between germline ends came to 21 bases. This CDR3 spans 16 amino acids. The CDR3 DNA reads TGCGCCAGCAGTTATAACAAGGACACCCTGGGGGAAAAACTGTTTTTT. This gives the protein CASSYNKDTLGEKLFF.

The chain is built from TRBV5-1 and TRBJ2-2; 8 nucleotides align to TRBD1. There are 16 residues in the CDR3. Germline lookup yields CDR1 SGHRS and CDR2 YFSETQ. V was clipped by 3 bases and J by 4 bases; unmatched bases: 8. Written as DNA, the CDR3 is TGCGCCAGCAGCTGGACCGGACAGGGTGGCACCGGGGAGCTGTTTTTT. Translating it yields CASSWTGQGGTGELFF.

V usage is TRBV7-2 and J usage is TRBJ2-7; 10 positions match TRBD1. This CDR3 spans 15 amino acids. The germline V gene has CDR1 SGHTA and CDR2 FQGNSA. V gave up 3 bases and J gave up 7 bases; unmatched junction bases: 9. CDR3 DNA: TGTGCCAGCAGCTTCAATCGACAGGGGGCCAGGGAGCAGTACTTC. Encoded protein: CASSFNRQGAREQYF.

In regard to this clone: The identical CDR3 is also encoded by other nucleotide sequences in the sample. The V call is TRBV19, the J call TRBJ1-4; the D is unclear. The CDR3 contains 14 residues. Trimming removed 5 bases from V and 10 bases from J, with 17 bases in between. Germline V gene data show CDR1 as LNHDA and CDR2 as SQIVND (reference sequence). CDR3 protein: CASSPGRREVKLFF. In nucleotides, the CDR3 is TGTGCCAGTAGTCCCGGGAGAAGAGAGGTAAAACTGTTTTTT.

The sample holds one count of this clone. The gene calls are TRBV19 and TRBJ2-4, with a weak D call TRBD1 (6 bases). V was shortened by 7 bases and J by 8 bases, with 15 bases between the two germline ends. The CDR3 sequence is 13 residues long. From germline, CDR1 is LNHDA and CDR2 SQIVND (reference sequence). CDR3 nucleotides: TGTGCCAGTACGAAGGGGGATTCCGACATTCAGTACTTC. Residues: CASTKGDSDIQYF.

Here the CDR3 reads CASSYTDTQYF. CDR3 in DNA: TGTGCCAGCAGCTACACAGATACGCAGTATTTT. The chain uses TRBV12-3 or TRBV12-4 and TRBJ2-3; unclear D gene. The germline V and J ends were trimmed by 6 bases and 2 bases, with 3 bases remaining between them. CDR3 size: 11 residues.

The V and J genes are TRBV12-3 or TRBV12-4 and TRBJ1-2, with 9 positions matching TRBD1. The CDR3 runs to 12 residues. The junction had 6 bases not matched to a gene; V was cut back by 5 bases and J by 11 bases. CDR3 in amino acids: CASSPRDRDYTF. The CDR3 nucleotides are TGTGCCAGCAGTCCCCGGGACAGGGATTACACCTTC.

The rearrangement links TRBV5-1 to TRBJ2-3; TRBD1 aligns across 8 bases. V was clipped by 4 bases and J by 4 bases; unmatched bases: 5. The CDR3 totals 14 residues. Germline values: CDR1 SGHRS, CDR2 YFSETQ. CDR3 sequence reads: CASSPGQDSDTQYF. CDR3 in DNA: TGCGCCAGCAGCCCGGGACAGGATTCAGATACGCAGTATTTT. The variable domain in full, with the rest retrieved from reference TRBV5-1 and TRBJ2-3, is KAGVTQTPRYLIKTRGQQVTLSCSPISGHRSVSWYQQTPGQGLQFLFEYFSETQRNKGNFPGRFSGRQFSNSRSEMNVSTLELGDSALYLCASSPGQDSDTQYFGPGTRLTVL.

In this sample, this clone turned up a few times. The rearrangement uses TRBV7-6 and TRBJ2-2; TRBD2 might be the D (7 bases). Germline lookup yields CDR1 SGHVS and CDR2 FNYEAQ. V dropped 5 bases and J dropped 0 bases, with 13 bases sitting between them. CDR3 size: 16 residues. DNA for the CDR3: TGTGCCAGCAGCCGAGGGGGGGCGGCGAACACCGGGGAGCTGTTTTTT. Translated, it gives CASSRGGAANTGELFF.